Each of the 7 T cell receptor beta chains below was sequenced from the same sample in a study of blood T cell repertoires in COVID-19. Clones were read by immunoSEQ multiplex PCR, and TCRdb kept only the in-frame ones, dropping some. The sample lists some 350,000 clones, more than 75% occurring once. Sequencing input: PBMCs or T cells enriched from blood (not recorded which). The origin of the receptors is a woman in her 30s who had recovered from COVID-19.

The V gene is TRBV5-6, the J gene TRBJ1-2, with TRBD1 matching over 7 bases. V lost 1 base, J lost 4 bases, and 7 bases stayed unmatched. The CDR3 runs 15 residues. Germline V gene lookup returns CDR1 SGHDT and CDR2 YYEEEE. The CDR3 DNA reads as TGTGCCAGCAGCTTGACGGGGACAGCGACCTATGGCTACACCTTC. Protein: CASSLTGTATYGYTF.

There are a few counts of this clone. The chain employs TRBV7-2 and TRBJ1-5, with no clear D. CDR3 length: 15 residues. V was clipped by 1 base and J by 6 bases, with 13 bases between them. Germline V lookup: CDR1 SGHTA, CDR2 FQGNSA. The CDR3 spells CASSLGSGVAQPQHF. CDR3 DNA: TGTGCCAGCAGCTTAGGGTCCGGGGTAGCTCAGCCCCAGCATTTT.

The chain has TRBV7-6 and TRBJ1-2, with D tentatively TRBD1 (5 bases). The CDR3 loop spans 15 amino acids. Trimming removed 5 bases from V and 4 bases from J, with 17 bases in between. CDR1 is SGHVS, CDR2 FNYEAQ, per germline. CDR3 coding DNA: TGTGCCAGCAGCGTCCGGGGGGAGGAGGGCTATGGCTACACCTTC. Encoded protein: CASSVRGEEGYGYTF.

This clone was counted a few times. The chain combines TRBV3-1 (or the pseudogene TRBV3-2) with TRBJ1-6; 8 bases agree with TRBD1. V was clipped by 0 bases and J by 14 bases; unmatched bases: 12. The CDR3 consists of 16 residues. Germline V gives CDR1 LGHDT, CDR2 YNNKEL (reference sequence). CDR3 in DNA: TGTGCCAGCAGCCAAGATACGGGGAGGGCGACAGGGGCCCTCCACTTT. This gives the protein CASSQDTGRATGALHF.

This clone was recorded only once. J is TRBJ1-2 and V is TRBV10-3; 9 nucleotides align to TRBD1. This CDR3 has 12 residues. The V gene end was trimmed by 6 bases and the J gene end by 8 bases; junction bases not matched to a gene: 4. Germline CDR1 is ENHRY and CDR2 is SYGVKD. The CDR3 sequence is CAISPQGAGYTF. CDR3 bases: TGTGCCATCAGCCCACAGGGGGCGGGCTACACCTTC.

The V gene is TRBV18, the J gene TRBJ1-5; TRBD1 agrees at 7 bases. The CDR3 is 15 amino acids. Looked up from germline, CDR1 is KGHSH and CDR2 is LQKENI. J gave up 3 bases and V 3 bases, and 5 bases lay outside the gene matches. The CDR3 loop reads CASSPRDSLNQPQHF. CDR3 bases: TGTGCCAGCTCACCCCGGGACAGCCTCAATCAGCCCCAGCATTTT.

This clone was recorded once. The chain couples TRBV9 to TRBJ2-1, with D tentatively TRBD2 (5 bases). V lost 0 bases and J lost 8, with 12 bases in between. Germline V gene lookup returns CDR1 SGDLS and CDR2 YYNGEE. CDR3 length: 14 residues. In nucleotides, the CDR3 is TGTGCCAGCAGCGTAGAGGGAGCTGGCGATGAGCAGTTCTTC. It codes for CASSVEGAGDEQFF.